The rows below give T cell receptor beta chains drawn from one sample of a study of CD8 T cells in ankylosing spondylitis. TCRdb re-called the 5' RACE reads with MiXCR, one entry per CDR3 protein. The sample consists of around 330,000 distinct CDR3 sequences, 11% of them appearing once. Sequences were obtained from blood, either unsorted or a sorted T cell fraction (not recorded which). The origin of the receptors is a female donor with ankylosing spondylitis or in good health (not recorded which). CDR3s include the opening cysteine and the closing phenylalanine or tryptophan. The D gene is left open where the match is weak. Not all rows give a size; the values are once, few, many and, for expanded clones, a class.

NA	NA	TRBV7-2	TRBJ2-2	CASSRRNGNTGELFF	TGTGCCAGCAGCCGACGAAACGGGAACACCGGGGAGCTGTTTTTT
NA	many	TRBV12-3/TRBV12-4	TRBJ2-1	CASSLPRVVNEQFF	TGTGCCAGCAGTTTGCCGAGGGTAGTCAATGAGCAGTTCTTC
NA	many	TRBV28	TRBJ2-7	CASSLRTTGYEQYF	TGTGCCAGCAGTTTGCGGACTACCGGCTACGAGCAGTACTTC
NA	many	TRBV3-1	TRBJ2-5	CASSQDWQETQYF	TGTGCCAGCAGCCAAGATTGGCAAGAGACCCAGTACTTC
TRBD2	many	TRBV24-1	TRBJ2-1	CATSPGTSRTSSSYNEQFF	TGTGCCACCAGCCCCGGGACTAGCCGTACATCGAGCTCCTACAATGAGCAGTTCTTC
NA	NA	TRBV20-1	TRBJ2-3	CCASSLRVQVADTQYF	TGCTGTGCCTCGTCTCTTAGAGTTCAGGTCGCAGATACGCAGTATTTT
NA	many	TRBV20-1	TRBJ2-7	CSACRLSGTYEQYF	TGCAGTGCTTGCCGCCTTTCCGGGACCTACGAGCAGTACTTC
TRBD2	NA	TRBV7-8	TRBJ2-1	CASSFVLAGGFYNEQFF	TGTGCCAGCAGCTTCGTCTTAGCGGGAGGGTTTTACAATGAGCAGTTCTTC
NA	many	TRBV12-3/TRBV12-4	TRBJ1-1	CASSSSGGRGTEAFF	TGTGCCAGCAGTTCCTCCGGCGGTAGGGGCACTGAAGCTTTCTTT
TRBD1	few	TRBV7-9	TRBJ2-7	CASSFTGTGGYEQYF	TGTGCCAGCAGCTTCACCGGGACAGGGGGTTACGAGCAGTACTTC
NA	many	TRBV6-5	TRBJ1-6	CASSYLTDSPLHF	TGTGCCAGCAGTTACCTGACGGATTCACCCCTCCACTTT
NA	many	TRBV28	TRBJ2-7	CASSLSRYEQYF	TGTGCCAGCAGTTTATCCCGCTACGAGCAGTACTTC
NA	many	TRBV29-1	TRBJ2-1	CSVEATRTERRPFF	TGCAGCGTTGAGGCCACCCGAACTGAGCGTAGGCCGTTCTTC
NA	many	TRBV12-3/TRBV12-4	TRBJ1-1	CASTPDGNTEAFF	TGTGCCAGCACCCCAGACGGGAACACTGAAGCTTTCTTT
TRBD2	many	TRBV29-1	TRBJ2-7	CSVLVWGGSYEQYF	TGCAGCGTGCTGGTATGGGGGGGTTCCTACGAGCAGTACTTC
NA	many	TRBV5-1	TRBJ1-2	CASSLGAVINYGYTF	TGCGCCAGCAGCTTGGGAGCCGTGATTAACTATGGCTACACCTTC
NA	few	TRBV5-8	TRBJ2-1	CASASRDSSYNEQFF	TGTGCCAGTGCCTCCCGGGATAGCTCCTACAATGAGCAGTTCTTC
NA	few	TRBV5-1	TRBJ2-3	CASSLASVTTDTQYF	TGCGCCAGCAGCTTGGCATCAGTTACAACAGATACGCAGTATTTT
TRBD2	many	TRBV20-1	TRBJ2-1	CSARDQETSYEQFF	TGCAGTGCTAGAGATCAAGAGACTAGCTATGAGCAGTTCTTC
NA	many	TRBV9	TRBJ2-5	CASGIAGAGAQYF	TGTGCCAGCGGAATCGCGGGTGCCGGGGCCCAGTACTTC
NA	many	TRBV7-2	TRBJ2-7	CASSPPDSDSYEQYF	TGTGCCAGCAGCCCACCGGACTCAGACTCCTACGAGCAGTACTTC
NA	NA	TRBV11-2	TRBJ1-2	CASSSSGAYGYTF	TGTGCCAGCAGCTCCTCAGGTGCCTATGGCTACACCTTC
TRBD2	NA	TRBV5-1	TRBJ2-3	CASSLQRGTTDTQYF	TGCGCCAGCAGCTTGCAGCGGGGGACCACAGATACGCAGTATTTT
NA	once	TRBV7-8	TRBJ1-5	CASSPGGGQPQHF	TGTGCCAGCAGCCCAGGCGGGGGTCAGCCCCAGCATTTT
NA	many	TRBV5-6	TRBJ2-3	CASSIARGFTDTQYF	TGTGCCAGCAGCATAGCCAGGGGATTCACAGATACGCAGTATTTT
TRBD2	many	TRBV5-1	TRBJ2-1	CASSLAGGPGGNEQFF	TGCGCCAGCAGCTTGGCCGGGGGACCGGGGGGCAATGAGCAGTTCTTC
NA	many	TRBV20-1	TRBJ1-2	CSASPNYGYTF	TGCAGTGCTAGTCCCAACTATGGCTACACCTTC
TRBD1	many	TRBV20-1	TRBJ1-5	CSASIGTANQPQHF	TGCAGTGCTAGTATAGGGACAGCAAATCAGCCCCAGCATTTT
TRBD2	many	TRBV3-1	TRBJ2-2	CASSQETSGGPRTGELFF	TGTGCCAGCAGCCAAGAAACTAGCGGGGGCCCGAGGACCGGGGAGCTGTTTTTT
NA	NA	TRBV7-8	TRBJ1-2	CASSAGVDYGYTF	TGTGCCAGCAGCGCTGGGGTGGACTATGGCTACACCTTC
NA	many	TRBV20-1	TRBJ2-1	CSAALATLNEQFF	TGCAGTGCCGCGCTTGCGACTCTTAATGAGCAGTTCTTC
NA	many	TRBV9	TRBJ2-7	CASSVGDNVGYEQYF	TGTGCCAGCAGCGTAGGGGACAATGTGGGCTACGAGCAGTACTTC
NA	many	TRBV12-3/TRBV12-4	TRBJ2-5	CASSPGTAIQETQYF	TGTGCCAGCAGTCCGGGGACTGCAATCCAAGAGACCCAGTACTTC
NA	NA	TRBV6-5	TRBJ1-4	CASSYRGTTNEKLFF	TGTGCCAGCAGTTACCGAGGGACAACTAATGAAAAACTGTTTTTT
TRBD1	many	TRBV20-1	TRBJ1-2	CSASDTGTGVGYTF	TGCAGTGCTAGCGATACCGGGACAGGGGTTGGCTACACCTTC
NA	many	TRBV20-1	TRBJ2-1	CSAIRTHSYNEQFF	TGCAGTGCTATTCGGACCCACTCCTACAATGAGCAGTTCTTC
TRBD2	many	TRBV7-7	TRBJ2-1	CASSPGLAAGEQFF	TGTGCTAGCAGCCCGGGACTAGCGGCTGGTGAGCAGTTCTTC
NA	few	TRBV11-2	TRBJ2-3	CASSSLSRDTQYF	TGTGCCAGCAGCTCCTTATCGCGGGATACGCAGTATTTT
NA	many	TRBV4-2	TRBJ2-7	CASSQEERGTRYEQYF	TGTGCCAGCAGCCAAGAAGAAAGGGGAACGCGCTACGAGCAGTACTTC
NA	many	TRBV28	TRBJ1-6	CASGSGGFKVHF	TGTGCCAGCGGTTCGGGAGGGTTCAAGGTCCACTTT
NA	many	TRBV5-5	TRBJ2-7	CASSSGVERGKYF	TGTGCCAGCAGCTCGGGGGTGGAAAGGGGAAAGTACTTC
NA	few	TRBV4-2	TRBJ2-6	CASSPGFPGANVLTF	TGTGCCAGCAGCCCCGGGTTCCCTGGGGCCAACGTCCTGACTTTC
NA	NA	TRBV3-1	TRBJ1-2	CASSHGGRGYTF	TGTGCCAGCAGCCATGGGGGTAGAGGCTACACCTTC
NA	many	TRBV7-6	TRBJ1-4	CASSLSGLGEKLFF	TGTGCCAGCAGCTTATCAGGGCTCGGCGAAAAACTGTTTTTT
NA	many	TRBV5-1	TRBJ2-2	CASSSPEANGELFF	TGCGCCAGCAGCTCCCCGGAGGCTAACGGGGAGCTGTTTTTT
NA	once	TRBV18	TRBJ2-1	CASYRFQGEQFF	TGTGCCAGCTACAGGTTTCAGGGTGAGCAGTTCTTC
NA	NA	TRBV5-1	TRBJ2-7	CASSYGQSVFYKQYF	TGCGCCAGCAGCTACGGACAGAGTGTATTCTACAAGCAGTACTTC
TRBD1	NA	TRBV5-1	TRBJ1-1	CASSPGTVMNTEAFF	TGCGCCAGCAGCCCCGGGACAGTCATGAACACTGAAGCTTTCTTT
TRBD1	many	TRBV5-1	TRBJ1-1	CASSVMGQTMNTEAFF	TGCGCCAGCAGCGTAATGGGACAGACAATGAACACTGAAGCTTTCTTT
NA	few	TRBV20-1	TRBJ1-4	CSAKGQGNEKLFF	TGCAGTGCTAAGGGGCAGGGTAATGAAAAACTGTTTTTT
NA	many	TRBV20-1	TRBJ2-3	CSARPSLGAGDTDTQYF	TGCAGTGCTAGGCCCTCCTTAGGTGCGGGTGACACAGATACGCAGTATTTT
NA	many	TRBV7-8	TRBJ1-1	CASSLDRVGTEAFF	TGTGCCAGCAGCTTAGACAGGGTTGGGACTGAAGCTTTCTTT
NA	few	TRBV7-3	TRBJ2-1	CASSPSRDTYNEQFF	TGTGCCAGCAGCCCCTCCCGGGACACCTACAATGAGCAGTTCTTC
TRBD1	many	TRBV20-1	TRBJ2-7	CSASWTGTYEQYF	TGCAGTGCCTCCTGGACAGGGACGTACGAGCAGTACTTC
NA	NA	TRBV12-3/TRBV12-4	TRBJ2-1	CASSREAFYNEQFF	TGTGCCAGCAGTCGAGAGGCTTTCTACAATGAGCAGTTCTTC
NA	NA	TRBV7-8	TRBJ2-1	CASSASPGLPSINHNEQFF	TGTGCCAGCAGCGCTTCACCGGGACTTCCATCCATAAATCACAATGAGCAGTTCTTC
NA	NA	TRBV3-1	TRBJ2-3	CASSQILGGGAITDTQYF	TGTGCCAGCAGCCAAATCTTAGGAGGGGGGGCCATTACAGATACGCAGTATTTT
TRBD2	many	TRBV7-2	TRBJ2-2	CASSLYSGGHTGELFF	TGTGCCAGCAGCTTATATTCGGGAGGGCACACCGGGGAGCTGTTTTTT
NA	few	TRBV5-1	TRBJ2-2	CASSPGESANTGELFF	TGCGCCAGCAGCCCCGGGGAGAGCGCGAACACCGGGGAGCTGTTTTTT